The 22 T cell receptor beta chains presented below share a single source sample, sequenced in a study. TCRdb processed the 5' RACE reads anew with MiXCR; each CDR3 protein has one entry. The data contain about 42,000 distinct CDR3 sequences, approximately 30% of them singletons. Sequencing input: tumor-infiltrating memory CD4+ T cells sorted from the breast tumor. Sample subset: memory CD4+ T cells, CD4+CD45RO+CD25-. All receptors come from a female donor with breast cancer.

In this sample, this clonotype turned up once. The CDR3: CASSPGQPGSYEQYF. In DNA form, the CDR3 reads TGTGCCAGCAGCCCGGGACAACCGGGATCCTACGAGCAGTACTTC. The chain combines TRBV12-3 or TRBV12-4 with TRBJ2-7; D is perhaps TRBD1 (6 bases). The CDR3 contains 15 residues. V was pared by 6 bases and J by 1 base, with 16 bases between.

The chain joins TRBV3-1 to TRBJ2-1, with 11 nucleotides matching TRBD2. With 5 bases clipped from V and 8 bases from J, the junction kept 11 bases outside the gene matches. CDR1 is LGHDT, CDR2 YNNKEL, per germline (reference sequence). This CDR3 is built from 16 residues. The CDR3 bases are TGTGCCAGCAGCAGAGCTAGCGGGAGGAAACAAGATGAGCAGTTCTTC. Translating it yields CASSRASGRKQDEQFF.

There are a few counts of this clonotype. The DNA for the CDR3 is TGTGCCAGCAGCCCCAAGACCCAGCAGTACTTC. This encodes CASSPKTQQYF. The chain uses TRBV7-2 and TRBJ2-7; no clear D. CDR1 is SGHTA, CDR2 FQGNSA, per germline. The CDR3 is 11 amino acids. Trimming removed 5 bases from V and 8 bases from J, with 10 bases in between.

This clonotype was counted many times. The J gene is TRBJ2-7, the V gene TRBV9; TRBD2 matches at 10 bases. Trimming at V came to 3 bases and at J to 6 bases, leaving 12 bases not matched to a gene. This CDR3 comprises 16 residues. The germline V gene has CDR1 SGDLS and CDR2 YYNGEE. CDR3 in DNA: TGTGCCAGCAGCGCCGCCACTAGCGGGGTTCTCGCCGAGCAGTACTTC. This encodes CASSAATSGVLAEQYF.

The chain links TRBV4-2 to TRBJ1-6; 8 bases are shared with TRBD1. The ends lost 1 base at V and 10 bases at J; junction bases unmatched: 6. This CDR3 is built from 15 residues. Germline CDR1 LGHNA, CDR2 YNFKEQ. DNA of the CDR3: TGTGCCAGCAGCCAAGCTCAGGGGGCGGTGTCACCCCTCCACTTT. This gives the protein CASSQAQGAVSPLHF.

As to this clonotype: A much larger clone sits a single nucleotide away, making a read error possible. CDR3 sequence reads: CVSTRTAGGRSLSYNEQFF. CDR3 DNA sequence: TGTGTCAGCACCCGAACTGCGGGGGGCCGTAGCTTGTCCTACAATGAGCAGTTCTTC. The chain recombines TRBV7-2 with TRBJ2-1; 8 bases align to TRBD2. Germline CDR1 reads SGHTA; CDR2 reads FQGNSA. CDR3 size: 19 residues.

The chain carries TRBV20-1 and TRBJ2-7; TRBD2 aligns across 10 bases. J gave up 3 bases and V 4 bases, and 9 bases lay outside the gene matches. There are 15 residues in the CDR3. The germline gives CDR1 DFQATT, CDR2 SNEGSKA (reference sequence). The CDR3 nucleotides read TGCAGTGCTAAAGATACTAGCGGGAAGAACTACGAGCAGTACTTC. Protein: CSAKDTSGKNYEQYF.

A word on this clonotype: A much larger clone lies one base from this, so it may be a read error. V and J are TRBV15 and TRBJ2-3, with 8 bases that match TRBD2. Germline lookup yields CDR1 LNHNV and CDR2 YYDKDF (reference sequence). This CDR3 has 16 residues. The CDR3 sequence is CATNPNAGGGTDTQCF. The CDR3 DNA is TGTGCCACCAACCCCAACGCGGGAGGTGGCACAGATACGCAGTGTTTT.

The chain combines TRBV20-1 with TRBJ1-1; TRBD1 matches at 7 bases. Germline-derived CDR1 and CDR2 are DFQATT and SNEGSKA (reference sequence). The CDR3 loop spans 12 amino acids. Trimming took 5 bases from V and 8 from J; bases not matched to a gene: 8. CDR3 sequence (DNA): TGCAGTGCTCTATCGGACAGGTTAGAAGCTTTCTTT. It is translated as CSALSDRLEAFF.

This clonotype was recorded a few times. The chain couples TRBV5-4 to TRBJ2-7, with a possible D match to TRBD1 (5 bases). Germline CDR1 reads SGHNT; CDR2 reads YYREEE (reference sequence). The CDR3 is made up of 15 amino acids. Trimming pared 1 base from V and 0 bases from J, leaving 11 bases between. The CDR3: CASSLFKGLSYEQYF. CDR3 coding DNA: TGTGCCAGCAGCTTGTTTAAGGGGCTCTCCTACGAGCAGTACTTC.

This clonotype was found a few times. The chain carries TRBV7-8 and TRBJ2-6; D is undetermined. From germline, CDR1 is SGHVS and CDR2 FQNEAQ. The CDR3 spans 12 residues. The V gene lost 5 bases and the J gene lost 2 bases, with 1 base spanning the gap. In DNA form, the CDR3 reads TGTGCCAGCAGCGCTGGGGCCAACGTCCTGACTTTC. It codes for CASSAGANVLTF.

This clonotype turned up a few times. The genes are TRBV7-3 and TRBJ1-2, with D possibly matching TRBD1 (6 bases). CDR3 length equals 16 residues. Per the germline V gene, CDR1 is SGHTA and CDR2 is FQGTGA. V was pared by 2 bases and J by 3 bases, with 16 bases between. The CDR3 here is CASSLRGGLDDYGYTF. The CDR3 DNA follows: TGTGCCAGCAGCTTACGAGGGGGGTTGGATGACTATGGCTACACCTTC.

This clonotype was observed a handful of times. The chain uses TRBV10-2 and TRBJ1-1, with D unclear. The germline gives CDR1 WSHSY, CDR2 SAAADI. The V end lost 4 bases, the J end lost 5 bases, and 11 bases lay between the germline ends. This CDR3 region has 13 residues. The CDR3 loop reads CASSGSRWTEAFF. The DNA for the CDR3 is TGCGCCAGCAGTGGGTCGAGGTGGACTGAAGCTTTCTTT.

This chain links TRBV4-2 with TRBJ2-2; 14 positions agree with TRBD2. After removal of 1 base from V and 3 bases from J, the junction contained 4 bases not matched to a gene. The CDR3 runs 18 residues. Germline CDR1 reads LGHNA; CDR2 reads YNFKEQ. The CDR3 nucleotides read TGTGCCAGCAGCCAAGCCCCGGGACTAGCGGGAGACACCGGGGAGCTGTTTTTT. Protein: CASSQAPGLAGDTGELFF.

The gene calls are TRBV7-6 and TRBJ2-7; D is ambiguous. Germline loops: CDR1 SGHVS, CDR2 FNYEAQ. This CDR3 spans 14 amino acids. V dropped 0 bases and J dropped 3 bases, with 9 bases sitting between them. The CDR3 loop is CASSLALDDYEQYF. CDR3 nucleotide sequence: TGTGCCAGCAGCTTAGCGTTGGACGACTACGAGCAGTACTTC. The full variable domain, completed using reference TRBV7-6 and TRBJ2-7, is GAGVSQSPRYKVTKRGQDVALRCDPISGHVSLYWYRQALGQGPEFLTYFNYEAQQDKSGLPNDRFSAERPEGSISTLTIQRTEQRDSAMYRCASSLALDDYEQYFGPGTRLTVT.

The rearrangement links TRBV12-3 or TRBV12-4 to TRBJ2-1; D may match TRBD1 or TRBD2 (6 bases each). The CDR3 is 15 amino acids. The V end was cut by 2 bases, the J end by 4 bases, with 12 bases between. In DNA, the CDR3 is TGTGCCAGCAGTTTAAAAGGGGGGAGATACAATGAGCAGTTCTTC. This codes for CASSLKGGRYNEQFF.

This clonotype was seen a handful of times. The chain is built from TRBV4-1 and TRBJ2-1, with no clear D. Germline assignment: CDR1 MGHRA and CDR2 YSYEKL. CDR3 length equals 14 residues. With 4 bases removed from V and 5 bases from J, the gap between germline ends came to 12 bases. CDR3 nucleotides: TGCGCCAGCAGCCTTCGACAATTTAACAATGAGCAGTTCTTC. As protein: CASSLRQFNNEQFF.

This rearrangement joins TRBV10-2 to TRBJ2-2; 7 nucleotides agree with TRBD1. Germline values: CDR1 WSHSY, CDR2 SAAADI. V trimming: 4 bases; J trimming: 7 bases; junction bases outside the gene matches: 9. The CDR3 totals 15 residues. The CDR3 DNA sequence: TGCGCCAGCAGTGGGAAACAGGGGAGAAGCGGGGAGCTGTTTTTT. As protein: CASSGKQGRSGELFF.

This clonotype was detected only a few times. V gene TRBV20-1 combines with J gene TRBJ1-2, with D possibly being TRBD1 (5 bases). CDR3 length: 14 residues. Per germline, CDR1 DFQATT and CDR2 SNEGSKA (reference sequence). The V gene lost 0 bases and the J gene lost 4 bases, with 12 bases spanning the gap. The CDR3, as DNA: TGCAGTGCTAGAGAGGCGGGGGAGAGCTATGGCTACACCTTC. Amino acid sequence: CSAREAGESYGYTF.

This sequence joins TRBV5-1 and TRBJ1-2; D gene uncertain. Deletions cut 6 bases from V and 7 bases from J, with 19 bases between. The CDR3 consists of 14 residues. Germline CDR1 reads SGHRS; CDR2 reads YFSETQ. As DNA, the CDR3 is TGCGCCAGCACCAAGACCAAGCCAGAGCCTGGCTACACCTTC. Translating it yields CASTKTKPEPGYTF.

The table lists this clonotype with a few counts. The chain recombines TRBV28 with TRBJ2-7, with 7 bases that match TRBD1. This CDR3 contains 15 residues. V lost 7 bases, J lost 0 bases, and 9 bases stayed unmatched. Looked up from germline, CDR1 is MDHEN and CDR2 is SYDVKM. CDR3 sequence reads: CASTPPGDSSYEQYF. The CDR3 nucleotides are TGTGCCAGCACTCCGCCAGGGGACAGCTCCTACGAGCAGTACTTC.

This chain joins TRBV27 and TRBJ2-3, with 8 nucleotides matching TRBD1. After removal of 1 base from V and 3 bases from J, the junction contained 3 bases not matched to a gene. The CDR3 runs to 15 residues. Germline V gene data show CDR1 as MNHEY and CDR2 as SMNVEV (reference sequence). CDR3 loop: CASSLYTGGTDTQYF. Written as DNA, the CDR3 is TGTGCCAGCAGTTTATACACAGGGGGGACAGATACGCAGTATTTT.